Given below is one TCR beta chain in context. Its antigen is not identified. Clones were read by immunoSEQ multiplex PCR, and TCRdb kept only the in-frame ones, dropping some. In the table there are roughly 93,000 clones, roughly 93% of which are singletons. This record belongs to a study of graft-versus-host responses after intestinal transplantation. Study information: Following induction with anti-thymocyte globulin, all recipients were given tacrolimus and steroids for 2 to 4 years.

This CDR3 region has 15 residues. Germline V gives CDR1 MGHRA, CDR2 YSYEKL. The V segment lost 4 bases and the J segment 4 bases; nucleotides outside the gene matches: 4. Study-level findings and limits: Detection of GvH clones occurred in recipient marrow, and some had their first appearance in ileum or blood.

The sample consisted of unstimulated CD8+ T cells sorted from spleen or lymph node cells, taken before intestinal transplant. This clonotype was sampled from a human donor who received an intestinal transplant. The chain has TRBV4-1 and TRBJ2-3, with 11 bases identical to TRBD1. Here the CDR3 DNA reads TGCGCCAGCAGCCGAGCGGGACAGGGGGCAGATACGCAGTATTTT. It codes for CASSRAGQGADTQYF.